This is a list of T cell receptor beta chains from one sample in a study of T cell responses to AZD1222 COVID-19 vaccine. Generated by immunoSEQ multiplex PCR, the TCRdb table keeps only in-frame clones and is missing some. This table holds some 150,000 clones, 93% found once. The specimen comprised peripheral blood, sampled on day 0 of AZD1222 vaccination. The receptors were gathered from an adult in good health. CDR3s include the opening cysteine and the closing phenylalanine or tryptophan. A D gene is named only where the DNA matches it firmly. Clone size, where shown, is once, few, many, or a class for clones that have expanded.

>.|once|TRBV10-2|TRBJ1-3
CASSEGAHSGNTIYF
TGCGCCAGCAGTGAGGGGGCCCACTCTGGAAACACCATATATTTT
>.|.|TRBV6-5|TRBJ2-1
CASDVDQNNEQFF
TGTGCCAGCGATGTGGACCAAAACAATGAGCAGTTCTTC
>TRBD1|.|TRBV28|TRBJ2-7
CASSTGTGYEQYF
TGTGCCAGCAGTACCGGGACAGGCTACGAGCAGTACTTC
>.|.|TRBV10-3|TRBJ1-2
CAISGRQDPYGYTF
TGTGCCATCAGTGGGCGACAGGATCCCTATGGCTACACCTTC
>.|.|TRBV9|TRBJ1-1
CASSVDLHNPSAFF
TGTGCCAGCAGCGTAGACCTCCATAACCCGAGTGCTTTCTTT
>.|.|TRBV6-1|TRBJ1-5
CASSEALAGNQPQHF
TGTGCCAGCAGTGAAGCGCTGGCAGGGAACCAGCCCCAGCATTTT
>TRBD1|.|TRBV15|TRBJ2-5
CATSSGTGRVETQYF
TGTGCCACCAGCAGTGGGACAGGGAGGGTGGAGACCCAGTACTTC
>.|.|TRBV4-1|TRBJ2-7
CASSQDWPGYEQYF
TGCGCCAGCAGCCAAGATTGGCCCGGGTACGAGCAGTACTTC
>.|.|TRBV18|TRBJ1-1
CASWEPTFGGAFF
TGTGCCAGCTGGGAACCTACTTTTGGGGGAGCTTTCTTT
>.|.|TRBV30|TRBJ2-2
CAWKEYLSGELFF
TGTGCCTGGAAGGAATATCTCTCCGGGGAGCTGTTTTTT
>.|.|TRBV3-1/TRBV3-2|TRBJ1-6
CASSYGLYSPLHF
TGTGCCAGCTCGTATGGGTTATATTCACCCCTCCACTTT
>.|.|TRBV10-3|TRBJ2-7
CAISVSYEQYF
TGTGCCATCAGTGTGTCCTACGAGCAGTACTTC